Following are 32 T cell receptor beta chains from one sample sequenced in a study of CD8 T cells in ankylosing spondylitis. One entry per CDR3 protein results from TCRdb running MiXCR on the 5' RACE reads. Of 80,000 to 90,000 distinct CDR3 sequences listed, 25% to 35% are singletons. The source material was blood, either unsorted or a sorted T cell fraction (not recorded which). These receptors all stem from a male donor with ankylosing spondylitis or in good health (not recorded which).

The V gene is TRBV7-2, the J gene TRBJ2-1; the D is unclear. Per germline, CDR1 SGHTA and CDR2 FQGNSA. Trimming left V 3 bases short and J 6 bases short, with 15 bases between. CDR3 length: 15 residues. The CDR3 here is CASSFVSNSPNEQFF. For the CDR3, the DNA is TGTGCCAGCAGCTTTGTATCCAACAGCCCCAATGAGCAGTTCTTC.

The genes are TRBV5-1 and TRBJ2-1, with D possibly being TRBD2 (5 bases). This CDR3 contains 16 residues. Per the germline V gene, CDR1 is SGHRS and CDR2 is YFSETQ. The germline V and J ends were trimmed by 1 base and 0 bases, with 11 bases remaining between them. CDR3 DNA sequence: TGCGCCAGCAGCTTGTCGGGGTTGAGCTCCTACAATGAGCAGTTCTTC. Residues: CASSLSGLSSYNEQFF.

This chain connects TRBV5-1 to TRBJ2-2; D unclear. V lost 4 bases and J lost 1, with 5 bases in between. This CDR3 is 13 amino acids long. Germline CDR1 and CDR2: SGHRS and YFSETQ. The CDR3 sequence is CASSELNTGELFF. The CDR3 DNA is TGCGCCAGCAGCGAGTTGAACACCGGGGAGCTGTTTTTT.

CDR3 residues: CSARFEGIYEQYF. The DNA for the CDR3 is TGCAGTGCTAGATTTGAGGGGATCTACGAGCAGTACTTC. The rearrangement uses TRBV20-1 and TRBJ2-7, with D possibly being TRBD1 or TRBD2 (5 bases each). The length of the CDR3 is 13 residues. Germline V gene data show CDR1 as DFQATT and CDR2 as SNEGSKA (reference sequence). Deletions cut 2 bases from V and 3 bases from J, with 11 bases between.

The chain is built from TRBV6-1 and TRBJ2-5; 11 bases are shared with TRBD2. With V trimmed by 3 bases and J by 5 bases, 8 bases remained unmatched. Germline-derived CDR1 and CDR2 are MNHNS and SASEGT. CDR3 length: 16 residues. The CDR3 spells CASSDNSGGVRETQYF. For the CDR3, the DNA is TGTGCCAGCAGTGACAATAGCGGGGGGGTTCGGGAGACCCAGTACTTC.

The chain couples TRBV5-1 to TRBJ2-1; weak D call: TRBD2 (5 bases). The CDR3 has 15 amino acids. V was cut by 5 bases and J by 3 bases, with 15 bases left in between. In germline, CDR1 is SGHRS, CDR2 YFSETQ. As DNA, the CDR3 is TGCGCCAGCAGACACCCTCTGGGAGACTACAATGAGCAGTTCTTC. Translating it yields CASRHPLGDYNEQFF. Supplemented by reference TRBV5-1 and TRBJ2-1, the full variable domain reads KAGVTQTPRYLIKTRGQQVTLSCSPISGHRSVSWYQQTPGQGLQFLFEYFSETQRNKGNFPGRFSGRQFSNSRSEMNVSTLELGDSALYLCASRHPLGDYNEQFFGPGTRLTVL.

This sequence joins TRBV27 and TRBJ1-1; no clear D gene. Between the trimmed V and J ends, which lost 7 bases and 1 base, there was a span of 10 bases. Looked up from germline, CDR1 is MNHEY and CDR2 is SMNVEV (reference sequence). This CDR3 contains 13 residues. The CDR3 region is CASKGHTNTEAFF. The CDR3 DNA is TGTGCCAGCAAGGGCCACACGAACACTGAAGCTTTCTTT.

CDR3 nucleotides: TGTGCCAGCAGCTTAGGGAATCAAGAGACCCAGTACTTC. Its protein product is CASSLGNQETQYF. The gene calls are TRBV7-2 and TRBJ2-5; D call uncertain. Looked up from germline, CDR1 is SGHTA and CDR2 is FQGNSA. This CDR3 is 13 amino acids long. Trimming removed 1 base at V and 2 bases at J, with 5 bases between.

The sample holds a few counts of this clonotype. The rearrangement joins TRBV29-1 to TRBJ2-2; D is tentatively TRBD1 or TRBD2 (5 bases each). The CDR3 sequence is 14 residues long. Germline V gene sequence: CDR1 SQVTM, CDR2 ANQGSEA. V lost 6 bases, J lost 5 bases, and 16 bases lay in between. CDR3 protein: CSVPSMGETGELFF. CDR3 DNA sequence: TGCAGCGTGCCTTCAATGGGGGAAACCGGGGAGCTGTTTTTT.

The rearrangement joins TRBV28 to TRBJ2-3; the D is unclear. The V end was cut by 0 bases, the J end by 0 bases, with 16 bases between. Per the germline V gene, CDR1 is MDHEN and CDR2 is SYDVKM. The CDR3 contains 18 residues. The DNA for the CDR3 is TGTGCCAGCAGTTTATGGCGGATCACCGCCGAAAGCACAGATACGCAGTATTTT. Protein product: CASSLWRITAESTDTQYF. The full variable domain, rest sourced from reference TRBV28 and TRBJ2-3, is DVKVTQSSRYLVKRTGEKVFLECVQDMDHENMFWYRQDPGLGLRLIYFSYDVKMKEKGDIPEGYSVSREKKERFSLILESASTNQTSMYLCASSLWRITAESTDTQYFGPGTRLTVL.

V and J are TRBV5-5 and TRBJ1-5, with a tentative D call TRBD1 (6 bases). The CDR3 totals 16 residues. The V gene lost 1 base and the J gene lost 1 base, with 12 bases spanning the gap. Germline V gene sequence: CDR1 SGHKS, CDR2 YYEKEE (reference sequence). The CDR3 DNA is TGTGCCAGCAGCTTGTACGCAGGGGAGAGCAATCAGCCCCAGCATTTT. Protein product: CASSLYAGESNQPQHF.

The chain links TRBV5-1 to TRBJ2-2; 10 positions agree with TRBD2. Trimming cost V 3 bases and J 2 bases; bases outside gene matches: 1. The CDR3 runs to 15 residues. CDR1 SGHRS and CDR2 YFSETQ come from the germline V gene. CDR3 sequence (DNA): TGCGCCAGCAGCTGGACTAGCGGTAACACCGGGGAGCTGTTTTTT. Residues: CASSWTSGNTGELFF.

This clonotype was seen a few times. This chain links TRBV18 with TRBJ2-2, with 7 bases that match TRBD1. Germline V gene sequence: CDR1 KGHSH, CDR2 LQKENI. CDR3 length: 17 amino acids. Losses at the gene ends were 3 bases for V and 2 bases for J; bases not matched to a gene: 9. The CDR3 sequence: CASSPNRDSPNTGELFF. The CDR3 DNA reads TGTGCCAGCTCACCGAATCGGGACAGCCCAAACACCGGGGAGCTGTTTTTT. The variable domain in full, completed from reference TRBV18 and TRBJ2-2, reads NAGVMQNPRHLVRRRGQEARLRCSPMKGHSHVYWYRQLPEEGLKFMVYLQKENIIDESGMPKERFSAEFPKEGPSILRIQQVVRGDSAAYFCASSPNRDSPNTGELFFGEGSRLTVL.

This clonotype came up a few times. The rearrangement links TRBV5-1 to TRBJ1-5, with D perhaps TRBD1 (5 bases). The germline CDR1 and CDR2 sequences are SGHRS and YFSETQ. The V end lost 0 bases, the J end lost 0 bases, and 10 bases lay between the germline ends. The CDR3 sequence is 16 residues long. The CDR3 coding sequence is TGCGCCAGCAGCTTGGGTCCCGGGACTAGCAATCAGCCCCAGCATTTT. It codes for CASSLGPGTSNQPQHF.

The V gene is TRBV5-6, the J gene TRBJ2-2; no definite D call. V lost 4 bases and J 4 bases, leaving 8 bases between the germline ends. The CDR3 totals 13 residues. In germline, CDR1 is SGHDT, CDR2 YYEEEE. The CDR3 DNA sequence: TGTGCCAGCAGCCCTACCGGCACCGGGGAGCTGTTTTTT. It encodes CASSPTGTGELFF.

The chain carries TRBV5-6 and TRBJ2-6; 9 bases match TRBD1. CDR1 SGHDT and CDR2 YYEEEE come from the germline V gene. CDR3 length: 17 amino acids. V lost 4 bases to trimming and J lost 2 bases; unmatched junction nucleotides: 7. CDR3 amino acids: CASSGTGGGTGANVLTF. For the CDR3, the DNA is TGTGCCAGCAGCGGAACAGGGGGCGGTACTGGGGCCAACGTCCTGACTTTC.

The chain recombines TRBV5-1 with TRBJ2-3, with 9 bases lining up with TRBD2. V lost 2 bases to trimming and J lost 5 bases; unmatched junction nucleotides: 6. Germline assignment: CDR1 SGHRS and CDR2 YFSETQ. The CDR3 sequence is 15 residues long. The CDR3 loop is CASSFSAGGGDTQYF. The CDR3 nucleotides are TGCGCCAGCAGCTTTTCAGCGGGAGGAGGAGATACGCAGTATTTT.

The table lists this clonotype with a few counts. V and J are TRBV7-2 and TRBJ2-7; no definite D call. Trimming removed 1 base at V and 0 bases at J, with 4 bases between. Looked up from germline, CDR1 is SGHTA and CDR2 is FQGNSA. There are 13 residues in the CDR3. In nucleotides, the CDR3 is TGTGCCAGCAGCTTAGTAAGCTCCTACGAGCAGTACTTC. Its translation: CASSLVSSYEQYF.

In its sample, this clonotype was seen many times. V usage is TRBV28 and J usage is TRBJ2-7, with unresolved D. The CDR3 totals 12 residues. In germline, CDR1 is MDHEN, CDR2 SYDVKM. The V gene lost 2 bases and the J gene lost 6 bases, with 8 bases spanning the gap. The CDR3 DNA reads TGTGCCAGCAGTTTAAGAGTACGCGAGCAGTACTTC. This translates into CASSLRVREQYF. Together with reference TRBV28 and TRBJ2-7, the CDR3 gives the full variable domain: DVKVTQSSRYLVKRTGEKVFLECVQDMDHENMFWYRQDPGLGLRLIYFSYDVKMKEKGDIPEGYSVSREKKERFSLILESASTNQTSMYLCASSLRVREQYFGPGTRLTVT.

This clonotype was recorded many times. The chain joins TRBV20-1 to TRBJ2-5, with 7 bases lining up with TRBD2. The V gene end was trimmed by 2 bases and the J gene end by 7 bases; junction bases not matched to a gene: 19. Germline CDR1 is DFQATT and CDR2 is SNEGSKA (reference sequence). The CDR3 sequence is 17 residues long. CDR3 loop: CSARLPEAGWMLGTQYF. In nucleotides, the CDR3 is TGCAGTGCTAGATTACCAGAAGCGGGATGGATGTTGGGGACCCAGTACTTC.

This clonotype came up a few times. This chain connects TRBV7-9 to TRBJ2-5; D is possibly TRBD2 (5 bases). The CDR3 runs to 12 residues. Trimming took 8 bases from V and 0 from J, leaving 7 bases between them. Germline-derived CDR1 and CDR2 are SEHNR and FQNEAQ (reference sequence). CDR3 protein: CASLTNQETQYF. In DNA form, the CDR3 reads TGTGCCAGCTTGACTAACCAAGAGACCCAGTACTTC. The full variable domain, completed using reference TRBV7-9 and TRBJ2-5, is DTGVSQNPRHKITKRGQNVTFRCDPISEHNRLYWYRQTLGQGPEFLTYFQNEAQLEKSRLLSDRFSAERPKGSFSTLEIQRTEQGDSAMYLCASLTNQETQYFGPGTRLLVL.

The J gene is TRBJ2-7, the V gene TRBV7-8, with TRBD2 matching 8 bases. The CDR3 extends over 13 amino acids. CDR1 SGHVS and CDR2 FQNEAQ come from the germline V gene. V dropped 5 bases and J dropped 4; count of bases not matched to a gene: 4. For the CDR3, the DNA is TGTGCCAGCAGCACACTAGCGGTTTACGAGCAGTACTTC. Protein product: CASSTLAVYEQYF.

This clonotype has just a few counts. The CDR3 DNA reads TGTGCCAGCAGTGAAGAAGGACAGGGGTTTGGCTACACCTTC. This translates into CASSEEGQGFGYTF. This chain uses TRBV2 with TRBJ1-2, with TRBD1 matching over 9 bases. The CDR3 is 14 residues long. Germline V lookup: CDR1 SNHLY, CDR2 FYNNEI. Trimming took 1 base from V and 7 from J; bases not matched to a gene: 4.

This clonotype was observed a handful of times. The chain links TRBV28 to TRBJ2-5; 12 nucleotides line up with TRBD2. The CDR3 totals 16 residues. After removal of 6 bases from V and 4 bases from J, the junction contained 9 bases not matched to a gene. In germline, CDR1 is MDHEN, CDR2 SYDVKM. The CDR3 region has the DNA TGTGCCAGCAGCCCCACTACTAGCGGGGGGTCAGAGACCCAGTACTTC. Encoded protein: CASSPTTSGGSETQYF.

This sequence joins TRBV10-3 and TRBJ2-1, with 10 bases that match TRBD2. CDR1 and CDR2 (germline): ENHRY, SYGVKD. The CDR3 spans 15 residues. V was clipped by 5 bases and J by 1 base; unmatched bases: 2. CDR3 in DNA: TGTGCCATCAGTACTAGCGGGGCTTCCTACAATGAGCAGTTCTTC. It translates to CAISTSGASYNEQFF.

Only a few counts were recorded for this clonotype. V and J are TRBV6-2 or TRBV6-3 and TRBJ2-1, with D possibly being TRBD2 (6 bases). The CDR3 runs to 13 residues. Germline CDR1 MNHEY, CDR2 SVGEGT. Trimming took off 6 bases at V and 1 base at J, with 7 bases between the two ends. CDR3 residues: CASRTSSYNEQFF. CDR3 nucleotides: TGTGCCAGCAGGACTAGTTCCTACAATGAGCAGTTCTTC.

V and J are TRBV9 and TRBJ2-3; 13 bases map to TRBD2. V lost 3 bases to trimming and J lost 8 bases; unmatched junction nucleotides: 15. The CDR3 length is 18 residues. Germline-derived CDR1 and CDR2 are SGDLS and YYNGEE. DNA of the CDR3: TGTGCCAGCAGCGCCACCGGGACTAGCGGGGCCGAACCCAGTACGCAGTATTTT. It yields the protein CASSATGTSGAEPSTQYF. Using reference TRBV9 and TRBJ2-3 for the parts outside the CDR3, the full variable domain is DSGVTQTPKHLITATGQRVTLRCSPRSGDLSVYWYQQSLDQGLQFLIQYYNGEERAKGNILERFSAQQFPDLHSELNLSSLELGDSALYFCASSATGTSGAEPSTQYFGPGTRLTVL.

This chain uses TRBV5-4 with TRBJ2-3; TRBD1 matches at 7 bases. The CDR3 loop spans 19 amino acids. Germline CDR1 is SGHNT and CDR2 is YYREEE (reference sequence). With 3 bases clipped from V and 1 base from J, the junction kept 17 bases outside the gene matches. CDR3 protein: CASSSRAAGTADRTDTQYF. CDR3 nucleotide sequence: TGTGCCAGCAGCTCCCGGGCGGCCGGGACAGCCGATCGCACAGATACGCAGTATTTT.

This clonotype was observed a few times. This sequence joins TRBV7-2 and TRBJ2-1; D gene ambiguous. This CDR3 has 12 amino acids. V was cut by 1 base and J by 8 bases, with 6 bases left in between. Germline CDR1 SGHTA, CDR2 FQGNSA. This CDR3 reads CASSLVRYEQFF. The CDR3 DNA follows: TGTGCCAGCAGCTTAGTTCGGTATGAGCAGTTCTTC.

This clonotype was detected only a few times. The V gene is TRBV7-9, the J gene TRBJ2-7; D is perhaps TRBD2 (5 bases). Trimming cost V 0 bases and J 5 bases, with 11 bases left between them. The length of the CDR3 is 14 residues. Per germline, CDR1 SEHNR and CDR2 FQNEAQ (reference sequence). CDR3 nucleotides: TGTGCCAGCAGCTTAGCGGGGTCGAGGGACGAGCAGTACGTC. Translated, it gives CASSLAGSRDEQYV.

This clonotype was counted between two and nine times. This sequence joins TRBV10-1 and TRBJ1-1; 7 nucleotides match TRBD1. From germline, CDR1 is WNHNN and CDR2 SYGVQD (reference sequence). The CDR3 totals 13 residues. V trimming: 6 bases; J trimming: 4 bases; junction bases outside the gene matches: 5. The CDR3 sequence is CASRNDRATEAFF. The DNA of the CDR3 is TGCGCCAGCAGAAATGACAGGGCCACTGAAGCTTTCTTT.

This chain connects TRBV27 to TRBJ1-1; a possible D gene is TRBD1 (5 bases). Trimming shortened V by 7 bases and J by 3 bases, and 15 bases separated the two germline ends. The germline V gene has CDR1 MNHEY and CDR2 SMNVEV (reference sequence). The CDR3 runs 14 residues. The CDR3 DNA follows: TGTGCCAGCACCCCTGGGGGGTCGGACACTGAAGCTTTCTTT. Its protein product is CASTPGGSDTEAFF.